A single sample gave rise to the 15 T cell receptor beta chains below, sequenced in a study of blood T cell repertoires in COVID-19. Here immunoSEQ multiplex PCR was the method, and the copy in TCRdb shows in-frame clones only, minus some. The sample consists of fewer than 300,000 clones, about four fifths of them appearing once. The sequencing input was peripheral blood. These receptor sequences come from an older person with COVID-19, enrolled during active disease.

The V gene is TRBV18, the J gene TRBJ1-6; tentatively, D is TRBD1 (5 bases). Trimming shortened V by 6 bases and J by 8 bases, and 23 bases separated the two germline ends. The CDR3 is 17 amino acids. Per the germline V gene, CDR1 is KGHSH and CDR2 is LQKENI. CDR3 in DNA: TGTGCCAGCTCCACAGCCAGTAGACAGCGCCCGGATTCACCCCTCCACTTT. Translating gives CASSTASRQRPDSPLHF.

This clone has only one observation. The chain links TRBV3-1 (or the pseudogene TRBV3-2) to TRBJ2-7, with D perhaps TRBD1 (5 bases). Germline lookup yields CDR1 LGHDT and CDR2 YNNKEL (reference sequence). Deletions cut 1 base from V and 6 bases from J, with 13 bases between. The CDR3 has 14 amino acids. CDR3 loop: CASSQVPQGTEQYF. The CDR3 DNA sequence: TGTGCCAGCAGCCAAGTCCCCCAGGGAACCGAGCAGTACTTC.

The chain employs TRBV1 and TRBJ1-6; no check of the table's D call, TRBD1, against the DNA was made. TRBV1 has pseudogene status. The CDR3 has 15 amino acids. The CDR3 is CTSNRDRRINSPLHF. As DNA, the CDR3 is TGCACCAGCAACCGGGACAGACGGATTAATTCACCCCTCCACTTT.

V is TRBV5-4 and J is TRBJ1-4, with a tentative D call TRBD1 (6 bases). Germline CDR1 and CDR2: SGHNT and YYREEE (reference sequence). V was shortened by 4 bases and J by 8 bases, with 15 bases between the two germline ends. The CDR3 is 14 residues long. CDR3 protein: CASSQGTETEKLFF. As DNA, the CDR3 is TGTGCCAGCAGCCAGGGGACGGAAACCGAAAAACTGTTTTTT.

The V gene is TRBV29-1, the J gene TRBJ1-4; 8 nucleotides agree with TRBD1. The CDR3 runs to 21 residues. The germline CDR1 and CDR2 sequences are SQVTM and ANQGSEA. V dropped 7 bases and J dropped 0; count of bases not matched to a gene: 25. The CDR3 DNA reads as TGCAGCGATGTGGAGTCGTATATAGTAGGACAGGGCCGAGCAACTAATGAAAAACTGTTTTTT. The encoded protein is CSDVESYIVGQGRATNEKLFF.

This rearrangement joins TRBV2 to TRBJ2-1; a weak D match, TRBD2 (6 bases). Between the trimmed V and J ends, which lost 6 bases and 6 bases, there was a span of 15 bases. The germline CDR1 and CDR2 sequences are SNHLY and FYNNEI. This CDR3 is built from 14 residues. The CDR3 region has the DNA TGTGCCAGCAGACCCCTGGGACTCGCCAATGAGCAGTTCTTC. It codes for CASRPLGLANEQFF. The variable domain in full, completed from reference TRBV2 and TRBJ2-1, reads EPEVTQTPSHQVTQMGQEVILRCVPISNHLYFYWYRQILGQKVEFLVSFYNNEISEKSEIFDDQFSVERPDGSNFTLKIRSTKLEDSAMYFCASRPLGLANEQFFGPGTRLTVL.

Only one count was recorded for this clone. V usage is TRBV7-2 and J usage is TRBJ1-2, with 8 bases aligning to TRBD1. CDR1 SGHTA and CDR2 FQGNSA come from the germline V gene. This CDR3 contains 14 residues. J gave up 12 bases and V 5 bases, and 14 bases lay outside the gene matches. This CDR3 reads CASSPTRAGGAHTF. CDR3 nucleotide sequence: TGTGCCAGCAGCCCGACGAGGGCAGGGGGCGCCCACACCTTC.

As regards this clone: Its ends do not fully match the called genes, so a read error is possible. This rearrangement joins TRBV2 to TRBJ1-4; TRBD1 is a possible D gene (6 bases). The CDR3 is 14 residues long. Germline V gene lookup returns CDR1 SNHLY and CDR2 FYNNEI. DNA of the CDR3: TGTGCCCGCAGTGAGGGGGGGGGCTATGAAAAACTGTTTTTT. This sequence encodes CARSEGGGYEKLFF.

Only one count was recorded for this clone. The genes are TRBV7-3 and TRBJ1-2; 8 positions agree with TRBD1. Trimming at V came to 1 base and at J to 3 bases, leaving 4 bases not matched to a gene. Germline V gene data show CDR1 as SGHTA and CDR2 as FQGTGA. There are 15 residues in the CDR3. The CDR3 bases are TGTGCCAGCAGCTTAAGACCAGGGGGCGACTATGGCTACACCTTC. Its translation is CASSLRPGGDYGYTF.

This clone was observed once. V gene TRBV5-8 combines with J gene TRBJ2-7; D is ambiguous. This CDR3 spans 13 amino acids. The germline V gene has CDR1 SGHTS and CDR2 YDEGEE. V gave up 0 bases and J gave up 6 bases, with 10 bases separating them. DNA of the CDR3: TGTGCCAGCAGCTTGGACTTCTTTGGCGAGCAGTACTTC. It encodes CASSLDFFGEQYF. The variable domain in full, with the rest retrieved from reference TRBV5-8 and TRBJ2-7, is EAGVTQSPTHLIKTRGQQATLRCSPISGHTSVYWYQQALGLGLQFLLWYDEGEERNRGNFPPRFSGRQFPNYSSELNVNALELEDSALYLCASSLDFFGEQYFGPGTRLTVT.

In the case of this clone: The sample contains more than one DNA sequence encoding this CDR3. This chain links TRBV3-1 (or the pseudogene TRBV3-2) with TRBJ2-7; D unresolved. The CDR3 extends over 12 amino acids. Germline values: CDR1 LGHDT, CDR2 YNNKEL (reference sequence). The V gene lost 2 bases and the J gene lost 4 bases, with 6 bases spanning the gap. CDR3 DNA sequence: TGTGCCAGCAGCCAACAGGTTTACGAGCAGTACTTC. Its translation: CASSQQVYEQYF.

This chain connects TRBV19 to TRBJ2-7, with 9 bases that match TRBD2. From germline, CDR1 is LNHDA and CDR2 SQIVND (reference sequence). V lost 8 bases and J lost 7; bases outside the gene matches: 15. The CDR3 is 15 amino acids. For the CDR3, the DNA is TGTGCCAGTGGACTAACAGCGGGAGGTATGGAAGAGCAGTACTTC. It specifies CASGLTAGGMEEQYF.

This clone was counted a single time. The rearrangement links TRBV15 to TRBJ2-5; tentative D call: TRBD2 (5 bases). Per germline, CDR1 LNHNV and CDR2 YYDKDF (reference sequence). V was clipped by 1 base and J by 2 bases, with 14 bases between them. The CDR3 runs 16 residues. The CDR3 protein is CATSRGPSGLQETQYF. As DNA, the CDR3 is TGTGCCACCAGCAGAGGACCTTCGGGGTTACAAGAGACCCAGTACTTC.

The chain uses TRBV24-1 and TRBJ2-7; 8 nucleotides line up with TRBD2. CDR1 and CDR2 from the germline V gene are KGHDR and SFDVKD. V lost 3 bases, J lost 8 bases, and 8 bases stayed unmatched. The CDR3 loop spans 14 amino acids. This CDR3 is CATSDASGPLKQYF. Here the CDR3 DNA reads TGTGCCACCAGTGATGCTAGCGGGCCATTAAAGCAGTACTTC.

CDR3 loop: CASSERWSDEQYF. CDR3 DNA: TGTGCCAGCAGCGAGAGGTGGTCGGACGAGCAGTACTTC. The rearrangement joins TRBV6-5 to TRBJ2-7; no firm D call. The CDR3 has 13 amino acids. Germline values: CDR1 MNHEY, CDR2 SVGAGI. The V gene lost 6 bases and the J gene lost 5 bases, with 14 bases spanning the gap.